These 13 T cell receptor beta chains originate from one sample sequenced in a study of regulatory T cells in long-lasting Graves disease (dated by TCRdb to the early 2020s). This specimen's time point label, per the study, means: persistent/refractory GD, antithyroid drugs over 5 years with positive TRAb. For both TCR sequencing and RNA sequencing, RNA was extracted from PBMCs in TRIzol. Preparation of the library involved multiplex PCR. TCRdb shows the sequencer as Illumina HiSeq 4000. TCR beta libraries were built with iRepertoire HTBI primers and Arm-PCR amplification of CDR3 regions. In-frame beta chains were kept once TCRdb had trimmed the public reads at Q25 with fastp and called clones with MiXCR. All rows with the same CDR3 protein become a single entry with the most common DNA and genes. Recorded for this sample are 700,000 or so distinct CDR3 sequences; 30% of them occurred a single time. Under 50% of the sample goes to the ten largest clones.

The sample here was peripheral blood mononuclear cells (PBMCs), taken when the disease was refractory, from a patient treated with antithyroid drugs. The receptor set was obtained from a female donor with Graves disease.

The V call is TRBV6-5, the J call TRBJ1-5; D is ambiguous. Trimming stripped 0 bases from V and 2 bases from J, with 8 bases between. Germline lookup yields CDR1 MNHEY and CDR2 SVGAGI. CDR3 length: 15 amino acids. The DNA for the CDR3 is TGTGCCAGCAGTTACTCATCCGGGGGCAATCAGCCCCAGCATTTT. This sequence encodes CASSYSSGGNQPQHF.

This chain connects TRBV6-1 to TRBJ1-3, with D perhaps matching TRBD1 (5 bases). V was clipped by 10 bases and J by 0 bases, with 16 bases between them. The CDR3 has 15 residues. CDR1 is MNHNS, CDR2 SASEGT, per germline. The CDR3 coding sequence is TGTGCCACCCTCAAGGACATTACCTCTGGAAACACCATATATTTT. The encoded protein is CATLKDITSGNTIYF.

This clonotype has ten or more counts. The chain carries TRBV6-5 and TRBJ2-5, with TRBD2 matching 9 bases. There are 16 residues in the CDR3. Germline CDR1 and CDR2: MNHEY and SVGAGI. V was pared by 3 bases and J by 5 bases, with 10 bases of the junction left unmatched. CDR3: CASSYGSGSGSETQYF. The CDR3 nucleotides are TGTGCCAGCAGTTATGGTAGCGGGAGCGGTTCGGAGACCCAGTACTTC.

This chain joins TRBV5-1 and TRBJ2-2; D uncertain. The CDR3 runs to 14 residues. V was shortened by 6 bases and J by 6 bases, with 15 bases between the two germline ends. Per the germline V gene, CDR1 is SGHRS and CDR2 is YFSETQ. The DNA of the CDR3 is TGCGCCAGCACTAGGGCCTCGGTCCCCGGGGAGCTGTTTTTT. Amino acid sequence: CASTRASVPGELFF.

The table lists this clonotype with a few counts. This sequence joins TRBV6-5 and TRBJ2-7; 11 nucleotides match TRBD2. Germline V gene data show CDR1 as MNHEY and CDR2 as SVGAGI. The CDR3 spans 15 residues. Trimming at V came to 4 bases and at J to 7 bases, leaving 9 bases not matched to a gene. CDR3 DNA: TGTGCCAGCAGTTCCGCTAGCGGGAGGACGAAGGAGCAGTACTTC. This codes for CASSSASGRTKEQYF.

The chain carries TRBV28 and TRBJ1-4; a weak D match, TRBD1 (6 bases). Germline assignment: CDR1 MDHEN and CDR2 SYDVKM. This CDR3 is built from 14 residues. V gave up 6 bases and J gave up 9 bases, with 17 bases separating them. The CDR3 reads CASSTDRFYKKLFF. The DNA of the CDR3 is TGTGCCAGCAGCACTGACAGGTTCTACAAAAAACTGTTTTTT.

This clonotype has only a few counts. V gene TRBV7-6 combines with J gene TRBJ2-5; TRBD2 agrees at 12 bases. The CDR3 extends over 17 amino acids. CDR1 and CDR2 from the germline V gene are SGHVS and FNYEAQ. The junction had 10 bases not matched to a gene; V was cut back by 6 bases and J by 2 bases. CDR3 bases: TGTGCCAGCAGTCCACTAGGGACTAGCGGGCCGCAAGAGACCCAGTACTTC. Translating it yields CASSPLGTSGPQETQYF. The full variable domain, rest sourced from reference TRBV7-6 and TRBJ2-5, is GAGVSQSPRYKVTKRGQDVALRCDPISGHVSLYWYRQALGQGPEFLTYFNYEAQQDKSGLPNDRFSAERPEGSISTLTIQRTEQRDSAMYRCASSPLGTSGPQETQYFGPGTRLLVL.

On this clonotype itself: This could be a read error, since a much larger clone is one nucleotide away. V and J are TRBV7-3 and TRBJ2-5; D gene unclear. CDR1 is SGHTA and CDR2 is FQGTGA in the germline V gene. The CDR3 has 14 residues. CDR3 sequence reads: CASSPLPGQETRYF. CDR3 DNA: TGTGCCAGCAGCCCTTTGCCCGGGCAAGAGACCCGGTACTTC.

The gene calls are TRBV2 and TRBJ1-5; 7 nucleotides agree with TRBD1. Germline CDR1 is SNHLY and CDR2 is FYNNEI. This CDR3 comprises 12 residues. V lost 8 bases, J lost 7 bases, and 5 bases stayed unmatched. The DNA for the CDR3 is TGTGCCAGCTCGGGACAGCCACAGCCCCAGCATTTT. This sequence encodes CASSGQPQPQHF.

In this sample, this clonotype turned up a few times. The V gene is TRBV28, the J gene TRBJ1-5; D may be TRBD1 (5 bases). Germline V CDR1 and CDR2: MDHEN, SYDVKM. Between the trimmed V and J ends, which lost 2 bases and 7 bases, there was a span of 21 bases. The CDR3 is made up of 17 amino acids. CDR3 residues: CASSLGSRDRPFQPQHF. The CDR3 region has the DNA TGTGCCAGCAGTTTAGGCTCCCGGGACCGACCGTTCCAGCCCCAGCATTTT.

The V gene is TRBV25-1, the J gene TRBJ1-4, with D possibly being TRBD1 (6 bases). Trimming removed 6 bases at V and 5 bases at J, with 22 bases between. In germline, CDR1 is MGHDK, CDR2 SYGVNS. The CDR3 covers 17 residues. CDR3 sequence reads: CASSNTRGGHLNEKLFF. The CDR3 region has the DNA TGTGCCAGCAGCAATACAAGAGGGGGACACCTGAATGAAAAACTGTTTTTT. The full variable domain, completed using reference TRBV25-1 and TRBJ1-4, is EADIYQTPRYLVIGTGKKITLECSQTMGHDKMYWYQQDPGMELHLIHYSYGVNSTEKGDLSSESTVSRIRTEHFPLTLESARPSHTSQYLCASSNTRGGHLNEKLFFGSGTQLSVL.

The chain carries TRBV4-1 and TRBJ2-5, with 11 bases aligning to TRBD2. The CDR3 is made up of 18 amino acids. Germline V gene data show CDR1 as MGHRA and CDR2 as YSYEKL. Trimming took 4 bases from V and 1 from J; bases not matched to a gene: 11. This chain's CDR3 is CASSRDPTSGTIQETQYF. DNA for the CDR3: TGCGCCAGCAGCCGCGACCCGACTAGCGGGACAATCCAAGAGACCCAGTACTTC.

This chain connects TRBV28 to TRBJ1-5; D uncertain. V gave up 8 bases and J gave up 2 bases, with 10 bases separating them. Germline values: CDR1 MDHEN, CDR2 SYDVKM. The CDR3 is 13 amino acids. The chain's CDR3 is CASGGRRNQPQHF. As DNA, the CDR3 is TGTGCCAGCGGAGGCAGGCGCAATCAGCCCCAGCATTTT.